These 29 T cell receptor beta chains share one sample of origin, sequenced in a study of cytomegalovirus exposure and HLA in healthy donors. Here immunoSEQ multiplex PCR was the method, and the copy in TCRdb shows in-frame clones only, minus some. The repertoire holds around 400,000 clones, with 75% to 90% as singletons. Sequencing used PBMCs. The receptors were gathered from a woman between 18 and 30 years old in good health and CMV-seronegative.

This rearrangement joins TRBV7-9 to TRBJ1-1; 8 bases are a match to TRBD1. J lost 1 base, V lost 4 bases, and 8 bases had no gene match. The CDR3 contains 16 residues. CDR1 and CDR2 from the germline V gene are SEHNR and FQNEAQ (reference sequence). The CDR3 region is CASSSTGVLKNTEAFF. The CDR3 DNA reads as TGTGCCAGCAGCTCGACAGGGGTTCTCAAGAACACTGAAGCTTTCTTT.

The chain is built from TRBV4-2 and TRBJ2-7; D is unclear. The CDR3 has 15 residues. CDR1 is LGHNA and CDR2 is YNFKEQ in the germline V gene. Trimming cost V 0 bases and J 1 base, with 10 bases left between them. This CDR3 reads CASSQDPGLSYEQYF. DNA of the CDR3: TGTGCCAGCAGCCAAGACCCAGGCCTATCCTACGAGCAGTACTTC.

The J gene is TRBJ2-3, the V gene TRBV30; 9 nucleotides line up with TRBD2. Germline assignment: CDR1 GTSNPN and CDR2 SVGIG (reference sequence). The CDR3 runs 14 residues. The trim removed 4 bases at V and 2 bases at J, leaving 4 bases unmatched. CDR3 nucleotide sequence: TGTGCCTGGAATCTAGCGGGGAACACAGATACGCAGTATTTT. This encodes CAWNLAGNTDTQYF.

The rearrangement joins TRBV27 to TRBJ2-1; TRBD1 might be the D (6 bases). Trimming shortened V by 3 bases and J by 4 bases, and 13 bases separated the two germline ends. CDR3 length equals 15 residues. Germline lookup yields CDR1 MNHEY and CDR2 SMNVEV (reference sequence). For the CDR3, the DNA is TGTGCCAGCAGTTTTGACAGGAATTTATACAATGAGCAGTTCTTC. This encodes CASSFDRNLYNEQFF.

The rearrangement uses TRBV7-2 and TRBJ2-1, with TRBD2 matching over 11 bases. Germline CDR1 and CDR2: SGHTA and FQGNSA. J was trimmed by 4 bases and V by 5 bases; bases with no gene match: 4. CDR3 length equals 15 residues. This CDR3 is CASSPTSGRYNEQFF. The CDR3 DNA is TGTGCCAGCAGCCCTACTAGCGGGAGATACAATGAGCAGTTCTTC. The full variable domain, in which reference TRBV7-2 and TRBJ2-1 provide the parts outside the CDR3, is GAGVSQSPSNKVTEKGKDVELRCDPISGHTALYWYRQSLGQGLEFLIYFQGNSAPDKSGLPSDRFSAERTGGSVSTLTIQRTQQEDSAVYLCASSPTSGRYNEQFFGPGTRLTVL.

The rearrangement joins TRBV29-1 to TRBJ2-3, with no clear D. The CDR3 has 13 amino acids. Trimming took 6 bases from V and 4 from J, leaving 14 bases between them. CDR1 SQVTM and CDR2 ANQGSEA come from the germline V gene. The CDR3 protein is CSVDRGSADTQYF. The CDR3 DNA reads TGCAGCGTAGATCGCGGTTCTGCAGATACGCAGTATTTT.

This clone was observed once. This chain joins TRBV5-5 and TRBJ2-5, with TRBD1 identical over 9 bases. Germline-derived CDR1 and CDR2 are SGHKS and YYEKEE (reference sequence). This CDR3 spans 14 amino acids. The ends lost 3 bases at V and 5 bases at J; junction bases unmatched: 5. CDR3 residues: CASSSQGATETQYF. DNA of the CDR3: TGTGCCAGCAGCTCACAGGGGGCGACGGAGACCCAGTACTTC.

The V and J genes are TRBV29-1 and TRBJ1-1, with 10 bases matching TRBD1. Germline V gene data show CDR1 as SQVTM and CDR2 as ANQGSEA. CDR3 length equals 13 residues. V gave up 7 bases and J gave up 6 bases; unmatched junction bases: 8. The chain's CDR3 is CSARTGGSSEAFF. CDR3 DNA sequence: TGCAGCGCTAGGACAGGGGGTTCGTCTGAAGCTTTCTTT.

Here the CDR3 reads CASSLPRELSTIYF. Written as DNA, the CDR3 is TGTGCCAGCAGTCTCCCGCGTGAGTTGAGCACCATATATTTT. The rearrangement uses TRBV28 and TRBJ1-3; D gene ambiguous. Trimming cost V 5 bases and J 9 bases, with 17 bases left between them. Germline assignment: CDR1 MDHEN and CDR2 SYDVKM. This CDR3 has 14 residues.

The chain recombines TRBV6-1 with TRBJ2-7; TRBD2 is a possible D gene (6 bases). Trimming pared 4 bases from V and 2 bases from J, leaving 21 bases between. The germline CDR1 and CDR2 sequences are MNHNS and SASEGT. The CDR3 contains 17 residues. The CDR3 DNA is TGTGCCAGCAGTGTTTCGGGCGGGGCTAGCGCCACCTACGAGCAGTACTTC. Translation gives CASSVSGGASATYEQYF.

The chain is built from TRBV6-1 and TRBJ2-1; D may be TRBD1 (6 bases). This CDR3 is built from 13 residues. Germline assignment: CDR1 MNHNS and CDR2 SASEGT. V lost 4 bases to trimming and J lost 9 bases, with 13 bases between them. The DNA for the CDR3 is TGTGCCAGCAGTGCTCCACAGGGTAGTGAGCAGTTCTTC. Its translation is CASSAPQGSEQFF.

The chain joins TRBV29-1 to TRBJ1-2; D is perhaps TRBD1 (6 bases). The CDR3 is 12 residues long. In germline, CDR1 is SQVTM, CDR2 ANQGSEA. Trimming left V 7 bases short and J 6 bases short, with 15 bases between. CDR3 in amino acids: CSATESGDGYTF. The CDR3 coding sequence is TGCAGCGCCACGGAGTCAGGGGATGGCTACACCTTC.

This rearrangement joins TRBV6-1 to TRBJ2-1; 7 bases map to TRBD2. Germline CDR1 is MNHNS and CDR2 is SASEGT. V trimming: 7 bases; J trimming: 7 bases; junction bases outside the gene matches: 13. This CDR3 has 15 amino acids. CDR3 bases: TGTGCCAGCAACCCCCTTGCGGGAGAGCCTAATGAGCAGTTCTTC. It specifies CASNPLAGEPNEQFF.

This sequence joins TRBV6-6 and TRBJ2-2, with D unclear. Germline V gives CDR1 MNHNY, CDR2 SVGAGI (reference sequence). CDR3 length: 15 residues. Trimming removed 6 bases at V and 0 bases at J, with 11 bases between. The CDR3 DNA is TGTGCCAGCAGCACCGTGAGTGCGAACACCGGGGAGCTGTTTTTT. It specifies CASSTVSANTGELFF.

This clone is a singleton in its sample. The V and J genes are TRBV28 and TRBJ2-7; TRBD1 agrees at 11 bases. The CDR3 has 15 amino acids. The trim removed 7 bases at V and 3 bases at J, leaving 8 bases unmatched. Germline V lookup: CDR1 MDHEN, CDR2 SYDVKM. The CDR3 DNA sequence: TGTGCCAGCACCCGGACAGGGGGCAATAACTACGAGCAGTACTTC. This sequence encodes CASTRTGGNNYEQYF. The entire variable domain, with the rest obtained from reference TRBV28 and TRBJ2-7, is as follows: DVKVTQSSRYLVKRTGEKVFLECVQDMDHENMFWYRQDPGLGLRLIYFSYDVKMKEKGDIPEGYSVSREKKERFSLILESASTNQTSMYLCASTRTGGNNYEQYFGPGTRLTVT.

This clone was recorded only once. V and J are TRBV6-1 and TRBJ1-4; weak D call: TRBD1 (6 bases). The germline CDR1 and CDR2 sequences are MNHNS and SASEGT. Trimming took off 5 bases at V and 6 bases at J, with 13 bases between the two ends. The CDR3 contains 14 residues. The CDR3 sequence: CASSLDRLDEKLFF. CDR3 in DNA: TGTGCCAGCAGTTTAGACAGGTTGGATGAAAAACTGTTTTTT.

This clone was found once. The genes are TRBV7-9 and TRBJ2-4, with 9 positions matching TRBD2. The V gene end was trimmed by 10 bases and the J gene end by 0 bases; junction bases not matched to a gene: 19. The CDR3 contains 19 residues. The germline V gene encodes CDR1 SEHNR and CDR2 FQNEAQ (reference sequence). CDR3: CATLTISGRGGLAKNIQYF. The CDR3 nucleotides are TGTGCCACCTTAACCATTAGCGGGAGAGGGGGTTTAGCCAAAAACATTCAGTACTTC.

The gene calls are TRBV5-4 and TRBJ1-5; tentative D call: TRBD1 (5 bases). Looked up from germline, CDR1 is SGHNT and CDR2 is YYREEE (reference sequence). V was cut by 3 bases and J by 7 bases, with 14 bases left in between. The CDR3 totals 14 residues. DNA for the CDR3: TGTGCCAGCAGCTCCGCCGGGGGTGGCCAGCCCCAGCATTTT. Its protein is CASSSAGGGQPQHF.

CDR3 bases: TGTGCCAGCAGTGCCCACTCGGGTGCCATCTCCTACGAGCAGTACTTC. Its protein product is CASSAHSGAISYEQYF. The chain joins TRBV28 to TRBJ2-7; D remains ambiguous. Trimming took 5 bases from V and 0 from J, leaving 17 bases between them. The CDR3 consists of 16 residues. Germline CDR1 reads MDHEN; CDR2 reads SYDVKM. Looking up the rest from reference TRBV28 and TRBJ2-7 gives the full variable domain: DVKVTQSSRYLVKRTGEKVFLECVQDMDHENMFWYRQDPGLGLRLIYFSYDVKMKEKGDIPEGYSVSREKKERFSLILESASTNQTSMYLCASSAHSGAISYEQYFGPGTRLTVT.

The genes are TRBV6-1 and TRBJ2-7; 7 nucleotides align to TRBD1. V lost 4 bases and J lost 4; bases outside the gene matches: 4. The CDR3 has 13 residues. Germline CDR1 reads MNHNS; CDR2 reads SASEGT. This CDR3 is CASSAGQKYEQYF. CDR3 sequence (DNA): TGTGCCAGCAGTGCGGGACAGAAGTACGAGCAGTACTTC.

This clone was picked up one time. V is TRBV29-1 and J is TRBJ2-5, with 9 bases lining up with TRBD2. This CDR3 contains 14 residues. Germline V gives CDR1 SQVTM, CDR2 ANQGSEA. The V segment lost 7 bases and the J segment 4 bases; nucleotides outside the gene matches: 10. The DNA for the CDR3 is TGCAGCGGGACGACTAGCGGAGGGGCAGAGACCCAGTACTTC. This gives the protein CSGTTSGGAETQYF.

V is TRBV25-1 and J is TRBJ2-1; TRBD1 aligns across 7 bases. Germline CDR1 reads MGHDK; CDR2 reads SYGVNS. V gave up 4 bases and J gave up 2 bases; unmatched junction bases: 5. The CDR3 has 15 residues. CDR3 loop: CASSGNQGAYNEQFF. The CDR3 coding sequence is TGTGCCAGCAGTGGTAATCAGGGGGCCTACAATGAGCAGTTCTTC.

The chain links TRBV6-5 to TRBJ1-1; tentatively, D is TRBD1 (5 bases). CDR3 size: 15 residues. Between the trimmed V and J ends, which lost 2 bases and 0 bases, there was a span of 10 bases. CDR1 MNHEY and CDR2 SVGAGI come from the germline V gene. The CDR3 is CASSYQGMVNTEAFF. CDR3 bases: TGTGCCAGCAGTTACCAGGGAATGGTGAACACTGAAGCTTTCTTT.

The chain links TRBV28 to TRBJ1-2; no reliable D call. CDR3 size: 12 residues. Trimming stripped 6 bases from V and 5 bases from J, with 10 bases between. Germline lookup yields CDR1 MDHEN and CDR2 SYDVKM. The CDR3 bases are TGTGCCAGCAGAACTTCCTGGTATGGCTACACCTTC. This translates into CASRTSWYGYTF.

For the CDR3, the DNA is TGTGCCAGCAGCCCTTCGCGGCATGGCACCTACGAGCAGTACTTC. Translating it yields CASSPSRHGTYEQYF. The chain couples TRBV7-9 to TRBJ2-7; D gene ambiguous. The CDR3 consists of 15 residues. V was shortened by 5 bases and J by 2 bases, with 16 bases between the two germline ends. The germline gives CDR1 SEHNR, CDR2 FQNEAQ (reference sequence).

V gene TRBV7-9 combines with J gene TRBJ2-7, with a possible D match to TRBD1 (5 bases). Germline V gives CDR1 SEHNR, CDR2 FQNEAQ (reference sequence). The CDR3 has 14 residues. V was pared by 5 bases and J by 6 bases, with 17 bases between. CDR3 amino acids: CASSPIGAAVEQYF. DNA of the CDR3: TGTGCCAGCAGCCCAATAGGGGCGGCGGTCGAGCAGTACTTC.

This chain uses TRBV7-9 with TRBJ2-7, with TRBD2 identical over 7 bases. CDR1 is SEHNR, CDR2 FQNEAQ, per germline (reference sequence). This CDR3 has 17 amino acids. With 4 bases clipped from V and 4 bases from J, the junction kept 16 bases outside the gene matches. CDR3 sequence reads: CASSSSSLGGSGYEQYF. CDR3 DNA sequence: TGTGCCAGCAGCTCTTCTTCCCTTGGCGGGAGTGGTTACGAGCAGTACTTC.

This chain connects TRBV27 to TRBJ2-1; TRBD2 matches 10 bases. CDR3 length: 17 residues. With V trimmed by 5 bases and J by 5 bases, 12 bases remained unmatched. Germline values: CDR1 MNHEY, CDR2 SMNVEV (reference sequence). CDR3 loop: CASSIRAGGPYNNEQFF. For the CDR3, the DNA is TGTGCCAGCAGTATCCGAGCGGGAGGGCCCTATAACAATGAGCAGTTCTTC.

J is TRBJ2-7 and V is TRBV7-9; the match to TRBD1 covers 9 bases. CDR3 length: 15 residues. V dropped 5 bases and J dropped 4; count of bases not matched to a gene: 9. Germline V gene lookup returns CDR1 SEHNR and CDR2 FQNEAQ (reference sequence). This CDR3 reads CASSTDRGKPYEQYF. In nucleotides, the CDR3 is TGTGCCAGCAGCACCGACAGGGGGAAACCTTACGAGCAGTACTTC.